This T cell receptor beta chain was captured in a study of shared clonotypes between healthy human individuals. Each subset's genomic DNA was shared equally among a number of immunoSEQ plates. Sequencing was performed with immunoSEQ multiplex PCR; in TCRdb, only in-frame clones are kept and a portion is missing. The data show about 960,000 clones, approximately 80% seen once. Looked up from germline, CDR1 is MGHDK and CDR2 is SYGVNS. The CDR3 runs 13 residues. V lost 6 bases to trimming and J lost 6 bases, with 9 bases between them. Findings and limits, study-wide: Inspection by rarefaction showed sorted-subset sequencing to be incomplete despite large depth. Only blood underwent sampling, and tissue repertoires likely differ.

A remark on this clone: What it binds is not known.

The receptor comes from a man between 18 and 29 years old in good health. The J gene is TRBJ1-6, the V gene TRBV25-1; no firm D call. Sequenced sample: memory CD4+ T cells sorted from blood. As to subset: CD45RA-negative fraction. The CDR3 is CASSPPANSPLHF. CDR3 DNA: TGTGCCAGCAGCCCTCCGGCTAATTCACCCCTCCACTTT.